This T cell receptor beta chain was captured by sequencing in a study of blood T cells in healthy people across ages. The use of a sample-barcoded 5' primer and a J-beta primer mix characterized a second PCR of about 7 to 12 cycles. Using its own MiXCR run on the 5' RACE reads, TCRdb lists one record per CDR3 protein. The sample comprises fewer than 700,000 distinct CDR3 sequences, around two fifths of which are singletons, and about 32% rests with the top ten. After removal of 0 bases from V and 3 bases from J, the junction contained 9 bases not matched to a gene. Germline V lookup: CDR1 LGHNA, CDR2 YNFKEQ. The CDR3 consists of 17 residues.

V usage is TRBV4-2 and J usage is TRBJ1-2, with 8 positions matching TRBD1. Sequencing used blood. The TCR originated in a man older than 75 in good health. CDR3 in DNA: TGTGCCAGCAGCCAAGATACGGGGACAGGAAGAGACTATGGCTACACCTTC. Its protein product is CASSQDTGTGRDYGYTF.